The rows below give T cell receptor beta chains drawn from one sample of a study of blood T cell repertoires in COVID-19. Sequenced by immunoSEQ multiplex PCR; TCRdb stores in-frame clones only, minus some. The sample holds 210,000 or so clones; about 88% are singletons and the top ten take roughly 2.6%. The sequenced sample consisted of peripheral blood. Receptors originate from an older woman with acute or convalescent COVID-19. The CDR3 runs from the conserved cysteine through the conserved F or W. A D gene is named only where the DNA matches it firmly. Expanded clones get a size class; other rows say once, few or many, or leave the size out.

j_call clone_size d_call cdr3_length v_call cdr3_nt cdr3_aa
TRBJ2-7 - - 15 TRBV7-2 TGTGCCAGCAGTCCAACCAGAGGCCCGGGCTACGAGCAGTACTTC CASSPTRGPGYEQYF
TRBJ2-5 - - 15 TRBV24-1 TGTGCCACCAGTGAGGGGGGGACAGGCCAAGAGACCCAGTACTTC CATSEGGTGQETQYF
TRBJ1-1 - - 13 TRBV20-1 TGCAGTGCTAGTTTGACAGAGAACACTGAAGCTTTCTTT CSASLTENTEAFF
TRBJ2-1 - - 13 TRBV5-1 TGCGCCAGCCGAGACGGAGGGCTTGGTGAGCAGTTCTTC CASRDGGLGEQFF
TRBJ2-1 - TRBD2 16 TRBV14 TGTGCCAGCAGCCAAGTGCTAGCGGGGGGTTCAAATGAGCAGTTCTTC CASSQVLAGGSNEQFF
TRBJ2-3 - TRBD2 15 TRBV19 TGTGCCAGTAGTCCTGGACTAGCGGACACAGATACGCAGTATTTT CASSPGLADTDTQYF
TRBJ2-1 - TRBD1 13 TRBV24-1 TGTGCCATCTCGGACAGGGACCACAATGAGCAGTTCTTC CAISDRDHNEQFF
TRBJ1-2 - TRBD1 16 TRBV6-1 TGTGCCAGCAGTGAAATCCCGTTGGACAGGGTAATGGGCTACACCTTC CASSEIPLDRVMGYTF
TRBJ2-1 - TRBD1 16 TRBV7-8 TGTGCCAGCAGCCCCCCAGGGACAGGAAGGGACAATGAGCAGTTCTTC CASSPPGTGRDNEQFF
TRBJ2-7 - TRBD2 15 TRBV5-1 TGCGCCAGCAGCTTGGACGGGAGGAGCTCCTACGAGCAGTACTTC CASSLDGRSSYEQYF
TRBJ1-2 - - 15 TRBV19 TGTGCCAGTAGTAGGGACCCACAGGGCTCTTATGGCTACACCTTC CASSRDPQGSYGYTF
TRBJ1-4 - TRBD1 15 TRBV7-9 TGTGCCAGCAGCCCGGGACAGGGCACTAATGAAAAACTGTTTTTT CASSPGQGTNEKLFF
TRBJ2-3 - - 16 TRBV7-2 TGTGCCAGCAGCTTAGCTGTACCCCTCGGTATCGATACGCAGTATTTT CASSLAVPLGIDTQYF
TRBJ1-4 - - 15 TRBV19 TGTGCCAGTAGTACCCTGACAGCCTTCAATGAAAAACTGTTTTTT CASSTLTAFNEKLFF
TRBJ2-5 - TRBD2 16 TRBV27 TGTGCCAGCGGATTTTTTAGGGGAGGGTACCAAGAGACCCAGTACTTC CASGFFRGGYQETQYF
TRBJ2-7 - TRBD1 13 TRBV3-1/TRBV3-2 TGTGCCAGCAGCCGAACAGGGGGCTACGAGCAGTACTTC CASSRTGGYEQYF
TRBJ2-3 - TRBD1 13 TRBV19 TGTGCCAGTACGAACAGGGGTTCAGATACGCAGTATTTT CASTNRGSDTQYF
TRBJ1-5 - - 14 TRBV10-3 TGTGCCATCAGAAAAGAGGGAGGCAATCAGCCCCAGCATTTT CAIRKEGGNQPQHF
TRBJ2-2 - TRBD2 17 TRBV27 TGTGCCAGCAGTTTTGGCGGGGGGAGGGGAGTAGCCGGGGAGCTGTTTTTT CASSFGGGRGVAGELFF
TRBJ1-5 - - 14 TRBV2 TGTGCCAGCAGTGCGAGTAGTCGCAATCAGCCCCAGCATTTT CASSASSRNQPQHF
TRBJ2-1 few TRBD2 15 TRBV11-2 TGTGCCAGCAGCTTAGGGCTAGCGGGATACAATGAGCAGTTCTTC CASSLGLAGYNEQFF
TRBJ2-2 - TRBD1 12 TRBV6-2/TRBV6-3 TGTGCCAGCAGTCAGGGGGCCGGGGAGCTGTTTTTT CASSQGAGELFF
TRBJ2-7 - TRBD2 16 TRBV5-1 TGCGCCAGCAGCTTGCAGGCTAGCGGGGGGGTTTACGAGCAGTACTTC CASSLQASGGVYEQYF
TRBJ2-2 - TRBD1 15 TRBV4-1 TGCGCCAGCAGCCAGGGACAGGGGGCAGTAGGGGAGCTGTTTTTT CASSQGQGAVGELFF
TRBJ1-3 many TRBD1 16 TRBV6-2/TRBV6-3 TGTGCCAGCAGCGATCCGGGACAGAGCTCTGGAAACACCATATATTTT CASSDPGQSSGNTIYF
TRBJ1-2 - - 13 TRBV27 TGTGCCAGCAGTCAACAGGGCCGGGATGGCTACACCTTC CASSQQGRDGYTF
TRBJ1-2 - - 17 TRBV25-1 TGTGCCAGCAGTGAATCTGGAGGGGCCGGCCTAGTCGGTGGCTACACCTTC CASSESGGAGLVGGYTF
TRBJ1-1 few TRBD1 16 TRBV7-9 TGTGCCAGCAGCTTACTGGACAGGGTCGGAGTCACTGAAGCTTTCTTT CASSLLDRVGVTEAFF
TRBJ1-5 - - 14 TRBV7-8 TGTGCCAGCAGCTCCGACAGGTTGAATCAGCCCCAGCATTTT CASSSDRLNQPQHF
TRBJ2-3 - - 14 TRBV19 TGTGCCAGTAGTAGATGGACAGCCACAGATACGCAGTATTTT CASSRWTATDTQYF
TRBJ1-5 - TRBD1 13 TRBV5-1 TGCGCCAGCAGACAGGGGGCGAATCAGCCCCAGCATTTT CASRQGANQPQHF
TRBJ2-3 - - 14 TRBV11-2 TGTGCCAGCACCAAGACAGGGGAGGGTGGTACGCAGTATTTT CASTKTGEGGTQYF
TRBJ1-5 - TRBD1 15 TRBV7-2 TGTGCCAGCAGCTCGAGCGGGAGGGGGCAACAGCCCCAGCATTTT CASSSSGRGQQPQHF
TRBJ1-5 - TRBD1 17 TRBV7-7 TGTGCTAGCAGCTTAGAAAAAGGACAGGGGGCAGGACAGCCCCAGCATTTT CASSLEKGQGAGQPQHF
TRBJ2-1 - TRBD1 14 TRBV5-1 TGCGCCAGCAGCTACGGGACAGGGAACAATGAGCAGTTCTTC CASSYGTGNNEQFF
TRBJ2-2 - TRBD2 15 TRBV7-2 TGTGCCAGCAGCGCGGGACTAGCGAGGCCCGGGGAGCTGTTTTTT CASSAGLARPGELFF
TRBJ2-7 - TRBD1 15 TRBV3-1/TRBV3-2 TGTGCCAGCAGCCTGATGGGACAGGGGACTGACGAGCAGTACTTC CASSLMGQGTDEQYF